What follows is one TCR beta chain and its context. This clonotype was seen repeatedly, ten times or more. The specificity of this receptor is unknown. Nothing much larger sits one base from this clone, and base qualities are not available. TCRdb lists the instrument as Illumina HiSeq 2000. Multiplex PCR amplification was used to generate the TCR beta chain libraries. High-throughput sequencing was used to analyze the amplified TCR beta chain products. TCRdb reprocessing: public reads trimmed at Q25 with fastp, clones called with MiXCR, in-frame beta chains kept. Every CDR3 protein is listed once, alongside the most common genes and DNA of its rows. This sample gives fewer than 200,000 distinct CDR3 sequences in total; approximately 30% of them show up just once. The top ten hold over 3.5% of the sample. The data were taken from a study of breast tumors, draining lymph nodes, adjacent tissues (dated by TCRdb to 2016 to 2017). Study-level background: Breast cancer patients provided tumor, adjacent nontumor tissue and axillary lymph nodes, and the study compared the TCR beta repertoires across these three sources. The study was designed to assess the relationships and possible T-cell exchange between tumor, surrounding tissue and draining lymph node repertoires in human breast cancer.

The full study reports these points: Tumor T-cell repertoires showed less diversity than lymph node repertoires and more diversity than nontumor tissue repertoires, and tumor T-cell repertoires showed preferential V and J gene usage. In luminal-like breast cancer, tumor and nontumor tissue repertoires resembled each other significantly more than in basal-like breast cancer. The study presented the conclusion that tumor T cells originate in lymph nodes as consistent with a hypothesis, not as something directly demonstrated. The data were judged consistent with most tumor T cells deriving from the lymph node and then expanding within tumor tissue.

Lymph node samples were obtained from the axillary draining lymph nodes of breast cancer patients. V is shortened by 1 base, J by 0 bases, and the region joining them spans 20 bases. The germline V gene (reference sequence) provides CDR1 DFQATT and CDR2 SNEGSKA. Including cysteine and phenylalanine, the CDR3 has 18 amino acids. Just the 54-base CDR3 DNA is kept, in frame starting at base 1. Sequenced input: axillary lymph node tissue. The sequence joins TRBV20-1 to TRBJ2-3; the D gene is possibly TRBD1, with 6 bases matching. This TCR was sampled from a female donor with breast cancer. Some clones in this sample may be carry-over from other donors' samples. The CDR3 corresponds to CSARGTPGQKSSTDTQYF. The DNA is as follows: TGCAGTGCTAGAGGTACCCCCGGACAGAAGTCTAGCACAGATACGCAGTATTTT.